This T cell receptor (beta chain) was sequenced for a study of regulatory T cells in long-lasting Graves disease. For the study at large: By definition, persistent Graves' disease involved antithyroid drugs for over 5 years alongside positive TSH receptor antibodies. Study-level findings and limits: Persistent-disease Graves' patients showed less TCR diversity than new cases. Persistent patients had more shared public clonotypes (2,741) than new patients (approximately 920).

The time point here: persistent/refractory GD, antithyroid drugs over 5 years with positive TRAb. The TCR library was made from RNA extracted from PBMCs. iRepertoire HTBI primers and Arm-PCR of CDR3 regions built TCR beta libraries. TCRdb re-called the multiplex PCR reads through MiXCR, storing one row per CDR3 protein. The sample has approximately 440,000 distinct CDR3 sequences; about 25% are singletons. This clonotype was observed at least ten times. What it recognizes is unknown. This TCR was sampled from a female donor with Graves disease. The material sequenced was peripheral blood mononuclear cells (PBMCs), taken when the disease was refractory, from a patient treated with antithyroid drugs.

The chain's CDR3 is CASSLGAGGWETQYF. The DNA for the CDR3 is TGTGCCAGCAGCCTCGGCGCGGGAGGTTGGGAGACCCAGTACTTC. The genes are TRBV28 and TRBJ2-5; 8 nucleotides match TRBD2. Looked up from germline, CDR1 is MDHEN and CDR2 is SYDVKM. The J segment lost 5 bases and the V segment lost 6 bases, leaving 11 bases of the junction unmatched. This CDR3 region has 15 residues. Using reference TRBV28 and TRBJ2-5 for the parts outside the CDR3, the full variable domain is DVKVTQSSRYLVKRTGEKVFLECVQDMDHENMFWYRQDPGLGLRLIYFSYDVKMKEKGDIPEGYSVSREKKERFSLILESASTNQTSMYLCASSLGAGGWETQYFGPGTRLLVL.